This T cell receptor (beta chain) was profiled in a study of cytotoxic CD8 clonotypes in ibrutinib-treated CLL. The wider study: Response specimens were obtained following a median treatment duration of approximately 12 months, with a range of 6 to 36. The average sample held around 280,000 productive templates and fewer than 100,000 productive rearrangements. Study results and caveats: Public clonotypes occurred uncommonly; on treatment, they contracted or remained stable.

Sequenced by immunoSEQ multiplex PCR; TCRdb stores in-frame clones only, minus some. The sample has around 150,000 clones, around 82% seen once; the top ten hold 6.5% to 8%. On this clone itself: No antigen is known for it.

For TCR beta libraries, roughly 2 micrograms of genomic DNA were obtained from cryopreserved PBMCs. The germline gives CDR1 ENHRY, CDR2 SYGVKD. V lost 6 bases and J lost 0; bases outside the gene matches: 1. The CDR3 is made up of 13 amino acids. The specimen comprised PBMCs, sampled after 36 months of ibrutinib treatment. The origin of this receptor is a human donor with chronic lymphocytic leukemia. The chain employs TRBV10-3 and TRBJ1-1; 7 nucleotides align to TRBD1. CDR3 region: CAIRQGMNTEAFF. CDR3 in DNA: TGTGCCATCAGACAGGGGATGAACACTGAAGCTTTCTTT.